This TCR beta chain stems from a study of blood T cell repertoires in COVID-19. Background on the study: PBMCs, B-cell-depleted T cells, or T cells provided the cDNA or gDNA that made up the material.

Original processing notes: Estimation of nucleated cell counts relied on the amplification of reference gene primers. Clones were read by immunoSEQ multiplex PCR, and TCRdb kept only the in-frame ones, dropping some. V, J and clone size derive from that table, while D and trimming were established from the DNA sequence. This table holds about 240,000 clones, about nine tenths found once. Participants were aged roughly 18 to 89 years from 24 US areas. This clone appeared once. This receptor was obtained from a woman aged 25 to 45 with acute COVID-19. The sequencing sample was made of PBMCs or T cells enriched from blood (not recorded which).

This CDR3 reads CASSLRQGRNEKLFF. The CDR3 DNA is TGCGCCAGCAGCCTCCGACAGGGGCGTAATGAAAAACTGTTTTTT. The rearrangement links TRBV4-1 to TRBJ1-4; 8 positions agree with TRBD1. Germline V gene sequence: CDR1 MGHRA, CDR2 YSYEKL. V shed 4 bases, J shed 4 bases, and the junction held 5 bases outside the gene matches. CDR3 size: 15 residues.